What follows are 2 T cell receptor beta chains derived from one specimen sequenced in a study of cytomegalovirus exposure and HLA in healthy donors (dated 2017 in TCRdb). Library prep was done by the immunoSEQ multiplex PCR assay. This immuneACCESS table, as held by TCRdb, lists in-frame sequences with V and J called but not all clones. Of the missing ones, under half trace to an unresolved V gene in checked studies; the others have no known cause. The sample records 100,000 to 150,000 clones, 85% to 90% of which are singletons. Approximately 1% of the sample comes from the top ten. Sequencing was done on a sample of PBMCs. Source of these receptors: a young woman in good health and CMV-seronegative.

The sample holds a few counts of this clone. The chain is built from TRBV7-2 and TRBJ1-2; D unclear. Trimming cost V 5 bases and J 8 bases, with 9 bases left between them. Germline V gene sequence: CDR1 SGHTA, CDR2 FQGNSA. The CDR3 contains 11 residues. This chain's CDR3 is CASSLSAGYTF. The CDR3, as DNA: TGTGCCAGCAGCCTATCAGCGGGCTACACCTTC.

This chain joins TRBV27 and TRBJ2-7; a weak D match, TRBD1 (5 bases). The germline V gene encodes CDR1 MNHEY and CDR2 SMNVEV (reference sequence). The V end lost 0 bases, the J end lost 2 bases, and 8 bases lay between the germline ends. This CDR3 is built from 14 residues. CDR3 DNA sequence: TGTGCCAGCAGTTTATCCAGGGTCGCCTACGAGCAGTACTTC. It specifies CASSLSRVAYEQYF.